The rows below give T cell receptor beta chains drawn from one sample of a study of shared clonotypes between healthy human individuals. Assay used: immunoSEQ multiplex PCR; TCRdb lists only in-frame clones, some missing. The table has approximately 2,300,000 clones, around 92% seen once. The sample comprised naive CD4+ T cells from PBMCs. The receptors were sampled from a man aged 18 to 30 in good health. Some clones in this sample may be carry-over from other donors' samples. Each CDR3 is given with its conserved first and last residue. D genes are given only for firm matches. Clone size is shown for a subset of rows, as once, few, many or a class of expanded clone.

cdr3_nt: TGTGCCAGCAGCTCCGGTCGGACCCAGTACTTC; cdr3_aa: CASSSGRTQYF; v_call: TRBV7-9; clone_size: -; d_call: -; j_call: TRBJ2-5; cdr3_length: 11
cdr3_nt: TGTGCCAGCAGTTCGGGGGCCTCCTATGGCTACACCTTC; cdr3_aa: CASSSGASYGYTF; v_call: TRBV28; clone_size: once; d_call: -; j_call: TRBJ1-2; cdr3_length: 13
cdr3_nt: TGTGCCAGCAGCGTCGCGGCTGAAGGGACAGCGAATGAGCAGTTCTTC; cdr3_aa: CASSVAAEGTANEQFF; v_call: TRBV9; clone_size: -; d_call: TRBD1; j_call: TRBJ2-1; cdr3_length: 16
cdr3_nt: TGTGCCAGCAGCCAGAGAAGTGGGAGCTCCTACAATGAGCAGTTCTTC; cdr3_aa: CASSQRSGSSYNEQFF; v_call: TRBV4-2; clone_size: -; d_call: -; j_call: TRBJ2-1; cdr3_length: 16
cdr3_nt: TGTGCCAGTAAAAACAGGGGGCTATCCTACGAGCAGTACTTC; cdr3_aa: CASKNRGLSYEQYF; v_call: TRBV19; clone_size: -; d_call: TRBD1; j_call: TRBJ2-7; cdr3_length: 14
cdr3_nt: TGTGCCAGCTCACCCTCGGGATGGACTGAAGCTTTCTTT; cdr3_aa: CASSPSGWTEAFF; v_call: TRBV18; clone_size: few; d_call: -; j_call: TRBJ1-1; cdr3_length: 13
cdr3_nt: TGTGCCAGTAGCCCCGGGACAGCGGGGGAAAAACTGTTTTTT; cdr3_aa: CASSPGTAGEKLFF; v_call: TRBV19; clone_size: -; d_call: TRBD1; j_call: TRBJ1-4; cdr3_length: 14
cdr3_nt: TGTGCCAGCAGTGGGACTAGCGGGAGGGCCAGCACAGATACGCAGTATTTT; cdr3_aa: CASSGTSGRASTDTQYF; v_call: TRBV2; clone_size: few; d_call: TRBD2; j_call: TRBJ2-3; cdr3_length: 17
cdr3_nt: TGCGCCAGCAGCTTGGCTGTTGCAGGCACAATGCCCACTGAAGCTTTCTTT; cdr3_aa: CASSLAVAGTMPTEAFF; v_call: TRBV5-1; clone_size: -; d_call: -; j_call: TRBJ1-1; cdr3_length: 17
cdr3_nt: TGCGCCAGCAGCTTAACGGGACTAGCGGGAGCGCACTCCTACAATGAGCAGTTCTTC; cdr3_aa: CASSLTGLAGAHSYNEQFF; v_call: TRBV5-1; clone_size: -; d_call: TRBD2; j_call: TRBJ2-1; cdr3_length: 19
cdr3_nt: TGTGCCAGCAGCCAGCTAGCGGGAGGGGTTTCCTACGAGCAGTACTTC; cdr3_aa: CASSQLAGGVSYEQYF; v_call: TRBV7-2; clone_size: -; d_call: TRBD2; j_call: TRBJ2-7; cdr3_length: 16
cdr3_nt: TGTGCCAGCAGCCAAGAACCGCGGGCACGTAGTTTTGCAACTAATGAAAAACTGTTTTTT; cdr3_aa: CASSQEPRARSFATNEKLFF; v_call: TRBV4-2; clone_size: -; d_call: -; j_call: TRBJ1-4; cdr3_length: 20
cdr3_nt: TGTGCCAGCAGCGGTAGAACTAGCGGATACAATGAGCAGTTCTTC; cdr3_aa: CASSGRTSGYNEQFF; v_call: TRBV14; clone_size: -; d_call: TRBD2; j_call: TRBJ2-1; cdr3_length: 15
cdr3_nt: TGCGCCAGCAGCTTGTACGGAGGGAACACAGATACGCAGTATTTT; cdr3_aa: CASSLYGGNTDTQYF; v_call: TRBV5-1; clone_size: -; d_call: -; j_call: TRBJ2-3; cdr3_length: 15
cdr3_nt: TGTGCCATCAGTGAGTTGGGACAGTTAGCCTACGAGCAGTACTTC; cdr3_aa: CAISELGQLAYEQYF; v_call: TRBV10-3; clone_size: -; d_call: TRBD1; j_call: TRBJ2-7; cdr3_length: 15
cdr3_nt: TGTGCCAGCAGTCTAGCGGGAACAGATACGCAGTATTTT; cdr3_aa: CASSLAGTDTQYF; v_call: TRBV6-6; clone_size: once; d_call: TRBD2; j_call: TRBJ2-3; cdr3_length: 13
cdr3_nt: TGCGCCAGCGCACACTCTCCCGGGCAGGGGACTTACGAGCAGTACTTC; cdr3_aa: CASAHSPGQGTYEQYF; v_call: TRBV5-1; clone_size: -; d_call: -; j_call: TRBJ2-7; cdr3_length: 16
cdr3_nt: TGTGCCAGCAGCTTAGAAGGCGGGAGGGGTTACAATGAGCAGTTCTTC; cdr3_aa: CASSLEGGRGYNEQFF; v_call: TRBV7-9; clone_size: -; d_call: TRBD2; j_call: TRBJ2-1; cdr3_length: 16
cdr3_nt: TGTGCCAGCAGCTTAGGGACTAGTCGGAGATCGGCCCGAGAGCAGTTCTTC; cdr3_aa: CASSLGTSRRSAREQFF; v_call: TRBV7-8; clone_size: -; d_call: TRBD2; j_call: TRBJ2-1; cdr3_length: 17
cdr3_nt: TGTGCCAGCAGTTTAGCGGGACTGAGCACAGATACGCAGTATTTT; cdr3_aa: CASSLAGLSTDTQYF; v_call: TRBV28; clone_size: once; d_call: -; j_call: TRBJ2-3; cdr3_length: 15